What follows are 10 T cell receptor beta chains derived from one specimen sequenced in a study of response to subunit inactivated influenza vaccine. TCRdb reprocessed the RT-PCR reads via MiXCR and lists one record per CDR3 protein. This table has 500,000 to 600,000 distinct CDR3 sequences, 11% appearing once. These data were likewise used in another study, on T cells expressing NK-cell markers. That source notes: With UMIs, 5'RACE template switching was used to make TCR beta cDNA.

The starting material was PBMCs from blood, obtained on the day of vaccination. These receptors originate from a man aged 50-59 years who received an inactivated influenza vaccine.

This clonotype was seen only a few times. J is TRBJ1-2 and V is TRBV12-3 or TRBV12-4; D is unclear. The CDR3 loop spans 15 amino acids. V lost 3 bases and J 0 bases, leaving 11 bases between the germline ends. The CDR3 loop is CASSLGYKANYGYTF. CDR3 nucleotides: TGTGCCAGCAGTTTGGGCTACAAAGCTAACTATGGCTACACCTTC.

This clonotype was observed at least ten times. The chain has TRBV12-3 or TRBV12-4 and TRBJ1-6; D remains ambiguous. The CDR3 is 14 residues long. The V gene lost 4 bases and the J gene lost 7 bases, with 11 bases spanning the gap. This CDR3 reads CASSSSRNNSPLHF. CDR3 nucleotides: TGTGCCAGCAGTTCTAGTCGCAACAATTCACCCCTCCACTTT.

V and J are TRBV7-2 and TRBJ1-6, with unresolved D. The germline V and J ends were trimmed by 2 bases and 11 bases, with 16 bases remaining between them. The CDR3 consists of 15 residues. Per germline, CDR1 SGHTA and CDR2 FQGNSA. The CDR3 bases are TGTGCCAGCAGCTTATTAGCCAGTCCCCGGCCACCCCTCCACTTT. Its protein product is CASSLLASPRPPLHF.

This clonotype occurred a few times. The DNA for the CDR3 is TGCGCCAGCAGCTTGGGCAGGGGGGGGTTCACTGAAGCTTTCTTT. Protein product: CASSLGRGGFTEAFF. The genes are TRBV5-1 and TRBJ1-1; 7 nucleotides align to TRBD1. This CDR3 is 15 amino acids long. J lost 4 bases, V lost 0 bases, and 6 bases had no gene match. The germline CDR1 and CDR2 sequences are SGHRS and YFSETQ.

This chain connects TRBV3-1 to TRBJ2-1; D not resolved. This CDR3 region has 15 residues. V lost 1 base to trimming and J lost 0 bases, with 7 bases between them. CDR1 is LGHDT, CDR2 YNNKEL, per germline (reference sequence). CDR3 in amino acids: CASSQVLGSYNEQFF. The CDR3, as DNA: TGTGCCAGCAGCCAAGTTTTGGGCTCCTACAATGAGCAGTTCTTC.

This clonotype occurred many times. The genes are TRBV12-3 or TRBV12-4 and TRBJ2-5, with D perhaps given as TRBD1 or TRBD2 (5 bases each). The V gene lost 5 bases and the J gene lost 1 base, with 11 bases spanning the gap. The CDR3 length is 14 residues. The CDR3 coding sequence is TGTGCCAGCAGTGTAACGGGGACCCAAGAGACCCAGTACTTC. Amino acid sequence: CASSVTGTQETQYF.

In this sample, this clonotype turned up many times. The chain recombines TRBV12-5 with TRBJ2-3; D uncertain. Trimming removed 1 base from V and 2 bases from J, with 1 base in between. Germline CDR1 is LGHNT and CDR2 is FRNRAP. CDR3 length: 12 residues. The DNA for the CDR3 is TGTGCTAGTGGTTTGGACACAGATACGCAGTATTTT. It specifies CASGLDTDTQYF. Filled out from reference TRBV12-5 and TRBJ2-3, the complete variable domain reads DARVTQTPRHKVTEMGQEVTMRCQPILGHNTVFWYRQTMMQGLELLAYFRNRAPLDDSGMPKDRFSAEMPDATLATLKIQPSEPRDSAVYFCASGLDTDTQYFGPGTRLTVL.

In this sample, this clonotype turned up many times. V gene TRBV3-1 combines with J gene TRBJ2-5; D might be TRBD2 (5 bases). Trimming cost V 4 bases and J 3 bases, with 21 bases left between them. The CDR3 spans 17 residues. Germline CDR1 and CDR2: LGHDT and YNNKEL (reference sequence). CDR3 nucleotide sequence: TGTGCCAGCAGCCCGACTACCTTGGCATCTGGAAAAGAGACCCAGTACTTC. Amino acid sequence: CASSPTTLASGKETQYF.

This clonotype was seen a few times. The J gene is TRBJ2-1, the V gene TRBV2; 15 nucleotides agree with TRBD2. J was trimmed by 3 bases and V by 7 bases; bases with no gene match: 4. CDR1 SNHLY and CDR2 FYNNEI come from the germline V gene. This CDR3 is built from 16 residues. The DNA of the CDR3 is TGTGCCAGCACTGGGACTAGCGGGGGGCACTACAATGAGCAGTTCTTC. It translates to CASTGTSGGHYNEQFF. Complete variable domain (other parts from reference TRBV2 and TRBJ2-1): EPEVTQTPSHQVTQMGQEVILRCVPISNHLYFYWYRQILGQKVEFLVSFYNNEISEKSEIFDDQFSVERPDGSNFTLKIRSTKLEDSAMYFCASTGTSGGHYNEQFFGPGTRLTVL.

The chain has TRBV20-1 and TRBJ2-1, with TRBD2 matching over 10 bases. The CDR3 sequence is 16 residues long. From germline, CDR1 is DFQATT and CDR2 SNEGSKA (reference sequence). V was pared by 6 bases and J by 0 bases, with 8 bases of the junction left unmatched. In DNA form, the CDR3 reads TGCAGTGCGTCCCCGGGACTAGCGAGCTCCTACAATGAGCAGTTCTTC. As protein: CSASPGLASSYNEQFF.